One and the same sample provided the 19 T cell receptor beta chains below, sequenced in a study of type 1 regulatory T cells. Whole-study findings and limits: Tr1 cells had a more restricted TCR repertoire than non-Tr1 cells.

Their cognate antigens are unknown. TCRdb analysed the reads with MiXCR anew, one entry per CDR3 protein. This table holds about 69,000 distinct CDR3 sequences, less than 25% found once. Sequencing input: cultured type 1 regulatory T (Tr1) cells, either the whole culture or a sorted fraction (not recorded which). The receptors come from a human donor in good health.

With respect to this clonotype: A single base is all that separates this from a far larger clone, so a read error is likely. The chain employs TRBV7-2 and TRBJ2-7; possibly TRBD1 or TRBD2 for D (5 bases each). This CDR3 has 15 residues. In germline, CDR1 is SGHTA, CDR2 FQGNSA. The germline V and J ends were trimmed by 3 bases and 0 bases, with 12 bases remaining between them. CDR3 DNA: TGTGCCAGCAGCTTCGGGACCACCAACTCCTACGAGCAGTACTTC. Residues: CASSFGTTNSYEQYF. The entire variable domain, with the rest obtained from reference TRBV7-2 and TRBJ2-7, is as follows: GAGVSQSPSNKVTEKGKDVELRCDPISGHTALYWYRQSLGQGLEFLIYFQGNSAPDKSGLPSDRFSAERTGGSVSTLTIQRTQQEDSAVYLCASSFGTTNSYEQYFGPGTRLTVT.

This clonotype was counted only a few times. The chain couples TRBV5-1 to TRBJ2-4, with 14 bases fitting TRBD2. CDR1 is SGHRS and CDR2 is YFSETQ in the germline V gene. The CDR3 is 22 amino acids. V shed 4 bases and J 4 bases; nucleotides not matched to a gene: 22. The CDR3 is CASSTGLAGEEWSHGTKNIQYF. The CDR3 coding sequence is TGCGCCAGCAGCACGGGACTAGCGGGAGAGGAATGGAGTCACGGGACAAAAAACATTCAGTACTTC.

The sample holds many counts of this clonotype. V usage is TRBV4-2 and J usage is TRBJ2-3; perhaps TRBD2 as D (6 bases). Germline CDR1 is LGHNA and CDR2 is YNFKEQ. This CDR3 is 15 amino acids long. The V end lost 2 bases, the J end lost 1 base, and 10 bases lay between the germline ends. CDR3 in DNA: TGTGCCAGCAGCCAAAAGTCTAGCGGCACAGATACGCAGTATTTT. Translation gives CASSQKSSGTDTQYF.

This clonotype came up a few times. This chain uses TRBV29-1 with TRBJ2-7, with 7 bases identical to TRBD2. The length of the CDR3 is 16 residues. J was trimmed by 0 bases and V by 1 base; bases with no gene match: 9. CDR1 is SQVTM, CDR2 ANQGSEA, per germline. The CDR3 protein is CSVEGLVSGHSYEQYF. Written as DNA, the CDR3 is TGCAGCGTTGAAGGGTTGGTTAGCGGGCACTCCTACGAGCAGTACTTC.

On this clonotype: A much larger clonotype is one base distant, so this may be a read error. The chain carries TRBV29-1 and TRBJ1-3; D possibly corresponds to TRBD1 (6 bases). Germline values: CDR1 SQVTM, CDR2 ANQGSEA. This CDR3 region has 13 residues. This CDR3 reads CGAQGNSGNTIYF. CDR3 nucleotide sequence: TGCGGCGCTCAGGGGAACTCTGGAAACACCATATATTTT.

This clonotype was counted a few times. The V call is TRBV28, the J call TRBJ2-2; 13 positions match TRBD2. Unmatched junction bases numbered 7, after V lost 4 bases and J lost 5 bases. The CDR3 is made up of 17 amino acids. Germline CDR1 and CDR2: MDHEN and SYDVKM. The CDR3 DNA sequence: TGTGCCAGCAGTTCCCTAGCGGGACTAGCGGGGACCGGGGAGCTGTTTTTT. Amino acid sequence: CASSSLAGLAGTGELFF.

The chain recombines TRBV7-8 with TRBJ1-1; no definite D call. Between the trimmed V and J ends, which lost 0 bases and 3 bases, there was a span of 17 bases. CDR3 length: 17 amino acids. Germline V gene sequence: CDR1 SGHVS, CDR2 FQNEAQ. The DNA for the CDR3 is TGTGCCAGCAGCTTAGCAGAAAGTCGGGTACGGGACACTGAAGCTTTCTTT. Protein: CASSLAESRVRDTEAFF.

This clonotype was observed a handful of times. Here the CDR3 reads CASSPLRVAYGYTF. In DNA form, the CDR3 reads TGTGCCAGCTCACCACTCAGGGTTGCCTATGGCTACACCTTC. The chain joins TRBV18 to TRBJ1-2, with D maybe TRBD1 (5 bases). The CDR3 consists of 14 residues. Germline V CDR1 and CDR2: KGHSH, LQKENI. V dropped 1 base and J dropped 4 bases, with 10 bases sitting between them.

This clonotype was detected a few times. The chain recombines TRBV12-3 or TRBV12-4 with TRBJ2-1, with TRBD2 identical over 8 bases. This CDR3 is built from 11 residues. V lost 7 bases and J lost 11; bases outside the gene matches: 4. The CDR3 loop is CASILAGQQFF. The CDR3, as DNA: TGTGCCAGCATCCTAGCGGGCCAGCAGTTCTTC.

The sample holds a few counts of this clonotype. The V gene is TRBV7-3, the J gene TRBJ1-1; TRBD1 might be the D (5 bases). Trimming cost V 5 bases and J 0 bases, with 25 bases left between them. Germline V gene data show CDR1 as SGHTA and CDR2 as FQGTGA. CDR3 length: 19 residues. The CDR3 bases are TGTGCCAGCAGCCCCAATCGGGGGACCCCCGGGGGTGTGAACACTGAAGCTTTCTTT. Translation: CASSPNRGTPGGVNTEAFF.

This clonotype was observed a handful of times. The chain uses TRBV7-2 and TRBJ2-1; TRBD1 agrees at 8 bases. With V trimmed by 5 bases and J by 7 bases, 10 bases remained unmatched. CDR1 is SGHTA, CDR2 FQGNSA, per germline. The CDR3 length is 15 residues. The CDR3 nucleotides read TGTGCCAGCAGCACCTCAGGGGGCGCGTTTAATGAGCAGTTCTTC. Protein sequence: CASSTSGGAFNEQFF.

The chain joins TRBV7-2 to TRBJ1-1; a weak D match, TRBD1 (5 bases). Germline lookup yields CDR1 SGHTA and CDR2 FQGNSA. The ends were cut back, 5 bases at V and 5 bases at J, with 15 bases in the middle. This CDR3 has 14 residues. The CDR3 sequence is CASSPGGVRTEAFF. The CDR3 DNA is TGTGCCAGCAGCCCCGGGGGGGTGAGGACTGAAGCTTTCTTT.

In regard to this clonotype: A read error may be the cause here, since a much bigger clone is one base away. The J gene is TRBJ2-6, the V gene TRBV20-1; D gene uncertain. CDR1 is DFQATT and CDR2 is SNEGSKA in the germline V gene (reference sequence). The CDR3 consists of 10 residues. CDR3 protein: CCSGANVLTF. The CDR3 DNA follows: TGCTGCTCTGGGGCCAACGTCCTGACTTTC.

In this sample, this clonotype turned up a few times. The V and J genes are TRBV4-2 and TRBJ1-5; no clear D. CDR3 length: 15 amino acids. V dropped 0 bases and J dropped 7 bases, with 13 bases sitting between them. Per the germline V gene, CDR1 is LGHNA and CDR2 is YNFKEQ. CDR3 coding DNA: TGTGCCAGCAGCCAAGATCCGTTAGGTAACCAGCCCCAGCATTTT. It specifies CASSQDPLGNQPQHF.

This clonotype was recorded a few times. The chain uses TRBV5-1 and TRBJ1-4; D is unresolved. The CDR3 runs 15 residues. Trimming left V 0 bases short and J 0 bases short, with 6 bases between. Germline V CDR1 and CDR2: SGHRS, YFSETQ. The CDR3 DNA follows: TGCGCCAGCAGCTTGGGTGTTACAACTAATGAAAAACTGTTTTTT. Translated, it gives CASSLGVTTNEKLFF.

The chain joins TRBV2 to TRBJ1-1; tentative D call: TRBD1 (5 bases). Germline V gene lookup returns CDR1 SNHLY and CDR2 FYNNEI. The CDR3 loop spans 13 amino acids. V was shortened by 6 bases and J by 5 bases, with 13 bases between the two germline ends. The DNA of the CDR3 is TGTGCCAGCAGCTGGGGGGTTGGGACTGAAGCTTTCTTT. It specifies CASSWGVGTEAFF. Combining the CDR3 with reference TRBV2 and TRBJ1-1 gives the whole variable domain EPEVTQTPSHQVTQMGQEVILRCVPISNHLYFYWYRQILGQKVEFLVSFYNNEISEKSEIFDDQFSVERPDGSNFTLKIRSTKLEDSAMYFCASSWGVGTEAFFGQGTRLTVV.

The chain couples TRBV19 to TRBJ2-5, with TRBD1 as a possible D gene (6 bases). This CDR3 region has 13 residues. Germline CDR1 is LNHDA and CDR2 is SQIVND (reference sequence). Trimming stripped 6 bases from V and 5 bases from J, with 13 bases between. The CDR3 loop is CASSITGTETQYF. In DNA form, the CDR3 reads TGTGCCAGTAGCATCACAGGGACGGAGACCCAGTACTTC.

This chain links TRBV27 with TRBJ2-7; D not resolved. V lost 0 bases and J 3 bases, leaving 12 bases between the germline ends. CDR1 is MNHEY, CDR2 SMNVEV, per germline (reference sequence). The CDR3 extends over 15 amino acids. CDR3 sequence (DNA): TGTGCCAGCAGTTTATCGTCCAGCCTCCGCTACGAGCAGTACTTC. Residues: CASSLSSSLRYEQYF.

The rearrangement uses TRBV7-2 and TRBJ1-1; no definite D call. The CDR3 spans 14 residues. V shed 5 bases and J shed 1 base, with 11 bases lying between them. CDR1 is SGHTA and CDR2 is FQGNSA in the germline V gene. CDR3 loop: CASSGKEGNTEAFF. The CDR3, as DNA: TGTGCCAGCAGCGGGAAAGAGGGGAACACTGAAGCTTTCTTT.